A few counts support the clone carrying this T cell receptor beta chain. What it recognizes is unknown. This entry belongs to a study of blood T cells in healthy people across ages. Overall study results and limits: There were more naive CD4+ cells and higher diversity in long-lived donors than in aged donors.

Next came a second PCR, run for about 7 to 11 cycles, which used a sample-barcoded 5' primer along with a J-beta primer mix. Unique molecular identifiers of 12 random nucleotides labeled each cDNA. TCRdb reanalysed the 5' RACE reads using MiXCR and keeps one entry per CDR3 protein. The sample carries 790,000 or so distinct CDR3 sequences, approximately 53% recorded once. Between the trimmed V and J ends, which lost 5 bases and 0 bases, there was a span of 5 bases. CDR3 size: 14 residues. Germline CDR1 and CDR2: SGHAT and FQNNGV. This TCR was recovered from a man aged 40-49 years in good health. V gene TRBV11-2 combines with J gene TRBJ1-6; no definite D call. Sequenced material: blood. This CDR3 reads CASSISSYNSPLHF. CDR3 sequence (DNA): TGTGCCAGCAGCATCAGCTCCTATAATTCACCCCTCCACTTT.